Listed below are T cell receptor beta chains from one sample, sequenced in a study of cytomegalovirus exposure and HLA in healthy donors. Profiling relied on immunoSEQ multiplex PCR, and the TCRdb table lists in-frame clones only, not all of them. The sample records about 250,000 clones, more than 85% being singletons. Sample: PBMCs. The source of these receptors is a man younger than 35 in good health and CMV-seropositive. Both conserved end residues are part of each CDR3. Each record gives: J gene, D gene, clone size, V gene, CDR3 DNA, CDR3 protein. D genes are given only for firm matches. Clone sizes are given selectively: once, few, many, or a class where the clone is expanded.

TRBJ2-3 TRBD1 NA TRBV6-6 TGTGCCAGCAGAGAACAGGGGGCGGGCGCAGATACGCAGTATTTT CASREQGAGADTQYF
TRBJ2-1 NA NA TRBV18 TGTGCCAGCTCATACAGGGACTCCTACAATGAGCAGTTCTTC CASSYRDSYNEQFF
TRBJ2-7 TRBD2 NA TRBV2 TGTGCCAGCAAGGAGCGGGAGGGGTACGAGCAGTACTTC CASKEREGYEQYF
TRBJ2-7 NA NA TRBV19 TGTGCCAGTAGTATGCCCCCCCCCGCACGGAGGCAGTACTTC CASSMPPPARRQYF
TRBJ1-5 NA NA TRBV9 TGTGCCAGCAGCGTAGGAGGGTTAGGTCATCAGCCCCAGCATTTT CASSVGGLGHQPQHF
TRBJ2-5 NA NA TRBV9 TGTGCCAGCAGCGTAGAGATAGGGACAGAGACCCAGTACTTC CASSVEIGTETQYF
TRBJ1-2 NA once TRBV28 TGTGCCAGCAGTTTAAGCGTAGAGCTCGCTAACTATGGCTACACCTTC CASSLSVELANYGYTF
TRBJ2-7 TRBD2 NA TRBV29-1 TGCAGCGTTGGGACTAGCGCCGCCTACGAGCAGTACTTC CSVGTSAAYEQYF
TRBJ1-1 NA few TRBV10-3 TGTGCCGCGCAGACACCGAACACTGAAGCTTTCTTT CAAQTPNTEAFF
TRBJ2-1 TRBD2 NA TRBV7-3 TGTGCCAGCAGCTTCGGACTAGCGGGCTTCAATGAGCAGTTCTTC CASSFGLAGFNEQFF
TRBJ2-5 NA NA TRBV7-2 TGTGCCAGCAGCTGGACGGGCCAAGAGACCCAGTACTTC CASSWTGQETQYF
TRBJ2-3 NA NA TRBV6-1 TGTGCCAGCACTGGGGAGGTGGAGGGCACAGATACGCAGTATTTT CASTGEVEGTDTQYF
TRBJ2-4 NA once TRBV5-1 TGCGCCAGCAGCTTGGAACAGAAAAACATTCAGTACTTC CASSLEQKNIQYF
TRBJ2-7 NA NA TRBV6-1 TGTGCCAGCAGTTCAGCCCCGGGACCTACCTACGAGCAGTACTTC CASSSAPGPTYEQYF
TRBJ2-7 NA NA TRBV7-9 TGTGCCAGCAGCCCGGGACAAACCTACGAGCAGTACTTC CASSPGQTYEQYF
TRBJ1-5 NA NA TRBV18 TGTGCCAGCTCACCGGGTCTCGGGGGGCCCCAGCATTTT CASSPGLGGPQHF
TRBJ2-3 NA NA TRBV30 TGTGCCTGGAGTGTACGAGGGAACACAGATACGCAGTATTTT CAWSVRGNTDTQYF
TRBJ1-1 TRBD1 NA TRBV5-1 TGCGCCAGCAGCTTGGCCGCGGGGACAGCGAACACTGAAGCTTTCTTT CASSLAAGTANTEAFF
TRBJ1-1 TRBD1 NA TRBV9 TGTGCCAGCAGCGCCCCGGACAGGTGGAACCCTGAAGCTTTCTTT CASSAPDRWNPEAFF
TRBJ2-2 TRBD2 NA TRBV6-1 TGTGCCAGCAGTGCGCGGGAGTGGGCCGGGGAGCTGTTTTTT CASSAREWAGELFF
TRBJ2-3 NA NA TRBV6-6 TGTGCCAGCAGTTTAAGAGGGCCCGATACGCAGTATTTT CASSLRGPDTQYF
TRBJ1-1 NA NA TRBV11-2 TGTGCCAGCAGCTTAGATCGGGTCTGGGCGACTGAAGCTTTCTTT CASSLDRVWATEAFF
TRBJ2-5 NA NA TRBV27 TGTGCCAGCAGTTCCATACTAGGCGAGACCCAGTACTTC CASSSILGETQYF
TRBJ1-1 NA once TRBV29-1 TGCAGCGTAATACAGGCTGAAGCTTTCTTT CSVIQAEAFF
TRBJ2-7 TRBD2 NA TRBV6-5 TGTGCCAGCAGTTACTCACCGGGACTATCGTACGAGCAGTACTTC CASSYSPGLSYEQYF
TRBJ2-7 TRBD2 NA TRBV27 TGTGCCAGCAGTTTATTGGGACTAGCGGGCCGAAGAGGCTACGAGCAGTACTTC CASSLLGLAGRRGYEQYF
TRBJ1-1 TRBD1 once TRBV27 TGTGCCAGCAGTTTTCGACAGGGGGCATTGGGTACTGAAGCTTTCTTT CASSFRQGALGTEAFF
TRBJ2-3 NA NA TRBV9 TGTGCCAGCAGCACCGGGACCACCCTCACAGATACGCAGTATTTT CASSTGTTLTDTQYF
TRBJ1-5 NA NA TRBV10-3 TGTGCCATCTCGCCAGATAATCAGCCCCAGCATTTT CAISPDNQPQHF
TRBJ2-6 NA NA TRBV18 TGTGCCAGCTCACCAGGTAGTATACGGACATCGCTATGGGGGGCCAACGTCCTGACTTTC CASSPGSIRTSLWGANVLTF
TRBJ2-5 TRBD2 NA TRBV11-3 TGTGCCAGCAGCTTAGATCGGGGGGACCAAGAGACCCAGTACTTC CASSLDRGDQETQYF
TRBJ1-1 NA NA TRBV2 TGTGCCAGCACCGAGCAGGGGTTGGGGTACACTGAAGCTTTCTTT CASTEQGLGYTEAFF
TRBJ1-1 TRBD1 NA TRBV6-5 TGTGCCAGCAGCAGTCGGACAGGGCGTCGCACTGAAGCTTTCTTT CASSSRTGRRTEAFF
TRBJ2-7 NA NA TRBV4-2 TGTGCCAGCAGCCAAACTAAAGGAGCAGTGTACGAGCAGTACTTC CASSQTKGAVYEQYF
TRBJ2-1 TRBD2 NA TRBV18 TGTGCCAGCTCAAAGTACCAAGGACTAGCGGGGCCCGACTCCTACAATGAGCAGTTCTTC CASSKYQGLAGPDSYNEQFF
TRBJ2-6 NA NA TRBV9 TGTGCCAGCAGCGTCTCTCCGACAGGCACTTCTGGGGCCAACGTCCTGACTTTC CASSVSPTGTSGANVLTF
TRBJ2-1 TRBD2 NA TRBV29-1 TGCAGCGCCCGAAGAGGCGGCCTAGCGGGAGGGATTTTAGATGAGCAGTTCTTC CSARRGGLAGGILDEQFF
TRBJ2-7 NA once TRBV5-1 TGCGCCAGCAGCCTCACATCCTCCTACGAGCAGTACTTC CASSLTSSYEQYF
TRBJ1-2 NA NA TRBV5-8 TGTGCCAGCAACTTGGTCGCTGGCTACACCTTC CASNLVAGYTF
TRBJ1-2 TRBD1 few TRBV28 TGTGCCAGCAGTTTATTCGCGGTTGGTTCGGACAGGCTGGGGGGCTACACCTTC CASSLFAVGSDRLGGYTF
TRBJ1-2 TRBD1 NA TRBV11-2 TGTGCCAGCAGCATCGGGACAGGCTATGGCTACACCTTC CASSIGTGYGYTF
TRBJ1-5 NA NA TRBV25-1 TGTGCCAGCAGTAGTCGAGGAGATTCTAGCAATCAGCCCCAGCATTTT CASSSRGDSSNQPQHF
TRBJ2-7 TRBD1 once TRBV19 TGTGCCAGTAGTACCGGGACAGTATCCTACGAGCAGTACTTC CASSTGTVSYEQYF
TRBJ2-1 NA NA TRBV11-3 TGTGCCAGCAGCTTAGGTGCCCGTGGTGAGCAGTTCTTC CASSLGARGEQFF
TRBJ1-3 TRBD1 NA TRBV5-6 TGTGCCAGCAGCCGGGACAGAGGAAACACCATATATTTT CASSRDRGNTIYF
TRBJ1-2 NA NA TRBV10-2 TGCGCCAGCAGTGAGTCGATTGGGGCAGGCACCTTC CASSESIGAGTF
TRBJ1-3 TRBD1 NA TRBV28 TGTGCCAGCAGCGCGGGACAGAGCTCTGGAAACACCATATATTTT CASSAGQSSGNTIYF
TRBJ2-5 TRBD2 NA TRBV30 TGTGCCTGGATTAGAGGCGACGGGGGGGAGACCCAGTACTTC CAWIRGDGGETQYF
TRBJ2-3 NA NA TRBV5-1 TGCGCCAGCAGCTTGGTTCCTTCCACAGATACGCAGTATTTT CASSLVPSTDTQYF
TRBJ1-4 NA NA TRBV19 TGTGCCAGTAGTATGGGATTGAGGGCAACTAATGAAAAACTGTTTTTT CASSMGLRATNEKLFF
TRBJ2-5 TRBD1 NA TRBV28 TGTGCCAGCAGTCAGAGACAGGGGAAGTGGGAGACCCAGTACTTC CASSQRQGKWETQYF
TRBJ2-1 NA NA TRBV7-2 TGTGCCAGCAGCTTACCAAATCTCTATTCCAATGAGCAGTTCTTC CASSLPNLYSNEQFF
TRBJ2-3 TRBD2 NA TRBV19 TGTGCCAGTAACCCCTTTGCGGGAGGGACAGATACGCAGTATTTT CASNPFAGGTDTQYF
TRBJ2-7 NA once TRBV29-1 TGCAGCGTTGTGGACCGAGCCTACGAGCAGTACTTC CSVVDRAYEQYF
TRBJ2-3 NA NA TRBV5-1 TGCGCCAGCAGCCCAACCGGCAGGGCCGGAGCGGTGTATTTT CASSPTGRAGAVYF